This T cell receptor (beta chain) was observed in a study of blood T cell repertoires in COVID-19. Trimming removed 4 bases at V and 4 bases at J, with 11 bases between. Germline V CDR1 and CDR2: SNHLY, FYNNEI. CDR3 size: 14 residues. Method: immunoSEQ multiplex PCR; TCRdb's copy keeps in-frame clones and lacks some. The sample includes tens of thousands of clones, around nine tenths of them seen just once. The sequence was collected from a man between 60 and 75 years old with active COVID-19. Input material: peripheral blood. The V call is TRBV2, the J call TRBJ2-1, with TRBD2 as a possible D gene (5 bases). The CDR3 bases are TGTGCCAGCAGTGGGCTAGCCGGTTACAATGAGCAGTTCTTC. Translated, it gives CASSGLAGYNEQFF.